The 3 T cell receptor beta chains below all came from one sample that was sequenced in a study of T cell repertoires in cytomegalovirus infection. A single record per CDR3 protein comes from TCRdb applying MiXCR to the reads. The sample records fewer than 550,000 distinct CDR3 sequences, approximately 15% being singletons. Sequenced sample: CD8+ T cells from PBMCs. The source of these receptors is a human donor in good health (CMV status not recorded). Some clones in this sample may be carry-over from other donors' samples.

This rearrangement joins TRBV6-1 to TRBJ2-7; D may be TRBD2 (6 bases). Trimming took off 6 bases at V and 4 bases at J, with 25 bases between the two ends. Germline V gene sequence: CDR1 MNHNS, CDR2 SASEGT. The CDR3 is made up of 17 amino acids. The DNA for the CDR3 is TGTGCCAGCAGCTATAACCTAGGCGGGGATCCCCTATACGAGCAGTACTTC. Residues: CASSYNLGGDPLYEQYF.

This clonotype has a count of ten or more. V gene TRBV18 combines with J gene TRBJ2-1; 9 nucleotides line up with TRBD2. V dropped 9 bases and J dropped 1; count of bases not matched to a gene: 4. The V gene's germline CDR1 is KGHSH and CDR2 LQKENI. This CDR3 is 14 amino acids long. The CDR3 sequence: CASSTSGSYNEQFF. The CDR3 DNA is TGTGCCAGTTCGACTAGCGGATCCTACAATGAGCAGTTCTTC.

V is TRBV2 and J is TRBJ2-2, with D maybe TRBD1 (5 bases). CDR3 length: 14 residues. The germline V gene encodes CDR1 SNHLY and CDR2 FYNNEI. V was trimmed by 7 bases and J by 1 base, leaving 10 bases between them. The CDR3 spells CASTEGQNTGELFF. CDR3 sequence (DNA): TGTGCCAGCACCGAAGGACAGAACACCGGGGAGCTGTTTTTT.